The 24 T cell receptor beta chains in this list originate from one sample, sequenced in a study of T cells in Graves' hyperthyroidism and ophthalmopathy. The source material, RNA transcripts, was used to amplify TCR beta CDR3 regions. The primer set for the first-round RT-PCR of the TCR CDR3 was HTBI. From the multiplex PCR reads, TCRdb called clonotypes with MiXCR, one entry per CDR3 protein. The data hold 600,000 or so distinct CDR3 sequences, with 11% to 15% observed a single time. Source material: blood. Receptors were obtained from a woman between 18 and 29 years old with Graves' ophthalmopathy.

This clonotype was recorded many times. The chain uses TRBV28 and TRBJ2-7, with D tentatively TRBD2 (7 bases). The length of the CDR3 is 15 residues. Germline CDR1 MDHEN, CDR2 SYDVKM. V was pared by 2 bases and J by 2 bases, with 13 bases between. CDR3 in amino acids: CASSLGAGAAYEQYF. In nucleotides, the CDR3 is TGTGCCAGCAGTTTAGGGGCGGGGGCGGCCTACGAGCAGTACTTC.

V gene TRBV6-5 combines with J gene TRBJ2-7; 11 bases match TRBD2. Germline CDR1 and CDR2: MNHEY and SVGAGI. This CDR3 contains 15 residues. V gave up 6 bases and J gave up 4 bases; unmatched junction bases: 8. CDR3 loop: CASRLPGTSGYEQYF. The CDR3 DNA sequence: TGTGCCAGCAGGTTACCCGGGACTAGCGGTTACGAGCAGTACTTC.

As for this clonotype: A much more abundant neighbour one base away suggests this may be a read error. The chain couples TRBV19 to TRBJ2-1; TRBD2 matches 14 bases. The length of the CDR3 is 15 residues. V trimming: 6 bases; J trimming: 8 bases; junction bases outside the gene matches: 6. Germline CDR1 is LNHDA and CDR2 is SQIVND (reference sequence). CDR3 coding DNA: TGTGCCAGTAGCGCGACTAGCGGGAGGGGCGATGAGCAGTTCTTC. Protein sequence: CASSATSGRGDEQFF.

The chain employs TRBV7-9 and TRBJ2-7; no clear D. The length of the CDR3 is 12 residues. V lost 5 bases, J lost 6 bases, and 11 bases lay in between. Germline CDR1 is SEHNR and CDR2 is FQNEAQ (reference sequence). The CDR3 bases are TGTGCCAGCAGCACCGTCCTCCCCGAGCAGTACTTC. As protein: CASSTVLPEQYF.

This chain joins TRBV9 and TRBJ1-1, with a tentative D call TRBD1 (6 bases). The CDR3 covers 14 residues. CDR1 SGDLS and CDR2 YYNGEE come from the germline V gene. V dropped 4 bases and J dropped 8 bases, with 18 bases sitting between them. For the CDR3, the DNA is TGTGCCAGCAGCCCTGGCCAGGGGCAAACGGAAGCTTTCTTT. Protein: CASSPGQGQTEAFF.

This clonotype was picked up a small number of times. V gene TRBV24-1 combines with J gene TRBJ2-3, with D possibly TRBD2 on 7 matching bases. The CDR3 runs to 15 residues. Germline V gene data show CDR1 as KGHDR and CDR2 as SFDVKD. Trimming took off 9 bases at V and 1 base at J, with 16 bases between the two ends. The chain's CDR3 is CATGGGRGGTDTQYF. CDR3 DNA: TGTGCCACCGGGGGCGGGAGAGGGGGCACAGATACGCAGTATTTT.

In its sample, this clonotype was seen a few times. The J gene is TRBJ2-5, the V gene TRBV24-1, with unresolved D. V was trimmed by 2 bases and J by 5 bases, leaving 8 bases between them. This CDR3 region has 13 residues. In germline, CDR1 is KGHDR, CDR2 SFDVKD. CDR3 protein: CATSDWGRETQYF. CDR3 coding DNA: TGTGCCACCAGTGATTGGGGAAGGGAGACCCAGTACTTC.

This clonotype has at least ten counts. The chain combines TRBV3-1 with TRBJ1-1; D might be TRBD1 (5 bases). Trimming stripped 0 bases from V and 4 bases from J, with 12 bases between. The CDR3 length is 15 residues. Germline CDR1 and CDR2: LGHDT and YNNKEL (reference sequence). CDR3 nucleotide sequence: TGTGCCAGCAGCCAAGATGGTGGGGCGCGCACTGAAGCTTTCTTT. This codes for CASSQDGGARTEAFF.

This clonotype has ten or more counts. The chain is built from TRBV29-1 and TRBJ2-5; TRBD1 matches at 9 bases. The trim removed 8 bases at V and 2 bases at J, leaving 6 bases unmatched. This CDR3 contains 13 residues. Germline CDR1 SQVTM, CDR2 ANQGSEA. In DNA form, the CDR3 reads TGCAGCCTTGGGACAGGGAGACAAGAGACCCAGTACTTC. Its translation is CSLGTGRQETQYF.

A word on this clonotype: A single base separates this from a much larger clone, so it may be a read error. The genes are TRBV12-3 or TRBV12-4 and TRBJ1-6; no clear D gene. Trimming took off 7 bases at V and 4 bases at J, with 8 bases between the two ends. This CDR3 spans 13 amino acids. The CDR3 here is CASTRGYNSPLHF. As DNA, the CDR3 is TGTGCCAGCACAAGAGGTTATAATTCACCCCTCCACTTT.

This clonotype has a handful of counts. CDR3: CASSPSGRVGTEAFF. CDR3 nucleotide sequence: TGTGCCAGCAGCCCTAGTGGGAGGGTGGGCACTGAAGCTTTCTTT. This chain joins TRBV9 and TRBJ1-1; D ambiguous. V was pared by 4 bases and J by 4 bases, with 17 bases between. Germline CDR1 and CDR2: SGDLS and YYNGEE. This CDR3 spans 15 amino acids.

This clonotype was detected once. A much larger clone differs from this one at a single base, so this may be a read error. This rearrangement joins TRBV7-6 to TRBJ1-1; TRBD1 might be the D (6 bases). CDR1 SGHVS and CDR2 FNYEAQ come from the germline V gene. V was trimmed by 2 bases and J by 0 bases, leaving 16 bases between them. The CDR3 is made up of 17 amino acids. CDR3 in DNA: TGTGCCAGCAGCTTATCAAAACAGGGTTTGATGAACACTGAAGCTTTCTTT. Translation: CASSLSKQGLMNTEAFF.

This clonotype was picked up a small number of times. J is TRBJ2-7 and V is TRBV4-1; 13 bases map to TRBD2. The V and J ends lost 0 bases and 7 bases, in that order; junction bases with no gene match: 6. CDR1 is MGHRA and CDR2 is YSYEKL in the germline V gene. This CDR3 comprises 16 residues. In DNA, the CDR3 is TGCGCCAGCAGCCAAGATCCGAGGGGACTAGCGGGAGAGCAGTACTTC. It is translated as CASSQDPRGLAGEQYF.

The chain joins TRBV19 to TRBJ2-7, with a tentative D call TRBD2 (6 bases). Germline CDR1 LNHDA, CDR2 SQIVND (reference sequence). This CDR3 is built from 15 residues. The V end lost 1 base, the J end lost 0 bases, and 10 bases lay between the germline ends. CDR3 DNA sequence: TGTGCCAGTAGTATAGGTGACGGGAGCTCCTACGAGCAGTACTTC. Its protein is CASSIGDGSSYEQYF. The full variable domain, in which reference TRBV19 and TRBJ2-7 provide the parts outside the CDR3, is DGGITQSPKYLFRKEGQNVTLSCEQNLNHDAMYWYRQDPGQGLRLIYYSQIVNDFQKGDIAEGYSVSREKKESFPLTVTSAQKNPTAFYLCASSIGDGSSYEQYFGPGTRLTVT.

The rearrangement links TRBV29-1 to TRBJ1-2; 11 bases fit TRBD1. After removal of 6 bases from V and 5 bases from J, the junction contained 8 bases not matched to a gene. The CDR3 length is 14 residues. Germline V lookup: CDR1 SQVTM, CDR2 ANQGSEA. The CDR3 bases are TGCAGCGTCGAGCCCGGGACAGGGGGTTATGGCTACACCTTC. Translation gives CSVEPGTGGYGYTF.

This clonotype came up many times. This sequence joins TRBV10-3 and TRBJ2-3; D is possibly TRBD2 (6 bases). V dropped 3 bases and J dropped 4 bases, with 11 bases sitting between them. The CDR3 contains 14 residues. Germline lookup yields CDR1 ENHRY and CDR2 SYGVKD. The CDR3 nucleotides are TGTGCCATCAGTGAATCGACTAGGGCAGATACGCAGTATTTT. It translates to CAISESTRADTQYF.

This clonotype was observed a few times. The J gene is TRBJ2-7, the V gene TRBV7-2, with D possibly TRBD1 on 5 matching bases. The CDR3 has 20 amino acids. The germline V gene has CDR1 SGHTA and CDR2 FQGNSA. V was shortened by 8 bases and J by 3 bases, with 35 bases between the two germline ends. The CDR3 is CASSPPRHWGAEQVDYEQYF. CDR3 DNA: TGTGCCAGCTCACCACCGCGGCACTGGGGCGCGGAACAGGTTGACTACGAGCAGTACTTC.

This clonotype was counted many times. The V and J genes are TRBV11-2 and TRBJ2-1; D is possibly TRBD2 (5 bases). V was clipped by 6 bases and J by 3 bases, with 24 bases between them. The CDR3 has 18 amino acids. Per germline, CDR1 SGHAT and CDR2 FQNNGV. CDR3 loop: CASRPGFRVRAHYNEQFF. The CDR3 DNA reads TGTGCCAGCAGGCCCGGCTTCCGCGTGAGGGCCCACTACAATGAGCAGTTCTTC.

At least ten counts were recorded for this clonotype. The rearrangement uses TRBV20-1 and TRBJ2-7; 13 bases align to TRBD2. The junction had 7 bases not matched to a gene; V was cut back by 5 bases and J by 0 bases. Germline V gene sequence: CDR1 DFQATT, CDR2 SNEGSKA (reference sequence). The CDR3 length is 16 residues. CDR3 loop: CSAWTSGSSRSYEQYF. The CDR3 DNA reads as TGCAGTGCTTGGACTAGCGGGAGTTCCCGCTCCTACGAGCAGTACTTC.

In its sample, this clonotype was seen many times. The chain combines TRBV20-1 with TRBJ1-1; no clear D. Per the germline V gene, CDR1 is DFQATT and CDR2 is SNEGSKA (reference sequence). The CDR3 is 15 residues long. Trimming stripped 0 bases from V and 3 bases from J, with 14 bases between. Written as DNA, the CDR3 is TGCAGTGCTAGAGATCCTCGGACGGGTCACACTGAAGCTTTCTTT. It is translated as CSARDPRTGHTEAFF.

The chain joins TRBV24-1 to TRBJ2-2; tentatively, D is TRBD2 (6 bases). Looked up from germline, CDR1 is KGHDR and CDR2 is SFDVKD. V was pared by 4 bases and J by 6 bases, with 8 bases between. The length of the CDR3 is 13 residues. The CDR3 region has the DNA TGTGCCACCAGTGAGGGGACTGCCGGGGAGCTGTTTTTT. Protein product: CATSEGTAGELFF.

This clonotype appeared many times. This chain joins TRBV12-3 or TRBV12-4 and TRBJ2-1; D is unclear. V lost 3 bases to trimming and J lost 4 bases, with 7 bases between them. The CDR3 loop spans 13 amino acids. CDR3 in DNA: TGTGCCAGCAGTTTCCCCTTATACAATGAGCAGTTCTTC. As protein: CASSFPLYNEQFF.

CDR3: CSARFELNTEAFF. CDR3 in DNA: TGCAGTGCCCGGTTTGAATTGAACACTGAAGCTTTCTTT. This chain joins TRBV20-1 and TRBJ1-1; D gene uncertain. The CDR3 is 13 amino acids. The ends were cut back, 6 bases at V and 0 bases at J, with 11 bases in the middle. Germline CDR1 reads DFQATT; CDR2 reads SNEGSKA (reference sequence).

This clonotype has at least ten counts. The chain has TRBV5-1 and TRBJ1-6; maybe TRBD1 (5 bases). Germline V lookup: CDR1 SGHRS, CDR2 YFSETQ. This CDR3 has 15 amino acids. The germline V and J ends were trimmed by 3 bases and 5 bases, with 12 bases remaining between them. The CDR3 spells CASSSRDGDNSPLHF. The DNA of the CDR3 is TGCGCCAGCAGCTCGAGGGACGGAGATAATTCACCCCTCCACTTT.